This T cell receptor beta chain is from a study of blood T cell repertoires in COVID-19. Study-wide background: PBMCs, B-cell-depleted T cells, or T cells were the source of the cDNA or gDNA that made up the material.

Germline trimming cut 7 bases from V and 6 bases from J; bases unmatched to any gene: 6. CDR1 is MNHEY and CDR2 is SVGAGI in the germline V gene. This CDR3 is 13 amino acids long. How the authors handled the data: Scientists estimated how many nucleated cells there were by amplifying reference gene primers. This table comes from immunoSEQ multiplex PCR, and its TCRdb copy is limited to in-frame clones, with some not included. The V and J calls and clone size come from that table; D and trimming were worked out from the DNA. This sample yields about 260,000 clones, of which around 86% are seen a single time; around 1.5% belongs to the top ten.

The receptor comes from a woman in her forties who had recovered from COVID-19. V usage is TRBV6-5 and J usage is TRBJ1-2; 9 nucleotides line up with TRBD1. Source material: peripheral blood. CDR3 nucleotide sequence: TGTGCCAGCACCTGGGACAGGGTAGATGGCTACACCTTC. This gives the protein CASTWDRVDGYTF.